The following is a T cell receptor (beta chain) sequence with its context. Its specificity is unknown. This entry is derived from a study of cytomegalovirus exposure and HLA in healthy donors. Study as a whole: Early release data held tens of millions of unique TCRs from HLA-typed donors.

Amplification used 60 Vbeta primers and 13 Jbeta primers. Sequencing was performed with immunoSEQ multiplex PCR; in TCRdb, only in-frame clones are kept and a portion is missing. The table shows more than 140,000 clones, with approximately 82% occurring only once. Study observations and caveats: Among the sequence variants, a highly shared cluster was likely an artifact of sequencing.

The V and J ends lost 2 bases and 5 bases respectively, with 14 bases between them. CDR1 is SGHRS and CDR2 is YFSETQ in the germline V gene. The CDR3 length is 14 residues. Sequencing used PBMCs. This sequence joins TRBV5-1 and TRBJ2-7, with D possibly TRBD2 on 5 matching bases. This clonotype was obtained from a woman aged 40 to 50 in good health and CMV-seronegative. For the CDR3, the DNA is TGCGCCAGCAGCTTACTAGAGCGCGACCACGAGCAGTACTTC. It is translated as CASSLLERDHEQYF.